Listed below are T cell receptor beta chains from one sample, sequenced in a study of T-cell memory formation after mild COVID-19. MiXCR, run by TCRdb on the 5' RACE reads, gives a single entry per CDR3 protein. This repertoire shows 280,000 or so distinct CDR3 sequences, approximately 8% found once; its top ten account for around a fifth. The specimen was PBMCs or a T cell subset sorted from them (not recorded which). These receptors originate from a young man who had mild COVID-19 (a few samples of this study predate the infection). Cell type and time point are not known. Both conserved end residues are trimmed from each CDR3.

CDR3aa: SVELAWRGGSDTQY; j_gene: TRBJ2-3; v_gene: TRBV29-1
CDR3aa: ASRTGGTEAF; j_gene: TRBJ1-1; v_gene: TRBV19
CDR3aa: ASIRDTYNEQF; j_gene: TRBJ2-1; v_gene: TRBV2
CDR3aa: ASSLMSFAGLRTNEKLF; j_gene: TRBJ1-4; v_gene: TRBV7-9
CDR3aa: ASSSLASGSSSYNEQF; j_gene: TRBJ2-1; v_gene: TRBV7-8
CDR3aa: ASSYSDGSPNTEAF; j_gene: TRBJ1-1; v_gene: TRBV6-5
CDR3aa: ASSVVGYGYT; j_gene: TRBJ1-2; v_gene: TRBV9
CDR3aa: SAPGTFRSSYNEQF; j_gene: TRBJ2-1; v_gene: TRBV20-1
CDR3aa: ASRAADLSGANVLT; j_gene: TRBJ2-6; v_gene: TRBV5-4
CDR3aa: SASRRRTGGFSPLH; j_gene: TRBJ1-6; v_gene: TRBV20-1
CDR3aa: ASSSSGAETQY; j_gene: TRBJ2-5; v_gene: TRBV7-3
CDR3aa: ASSQDPSGGARNEQF; j_gene: TRBJ2-1; v_gene: TRBV4-2
CDR3aa: ASNYGDADTQY; j_gene: TRBJ2-3; v_gene: TRBV5-1
CDR3aa: ASSWGAGTDTQY; j_gene: TRBJ2-3; v_gene: TRBV5-1
CDR3aa: ASSQVVGGPTDTQY; j_gene: TRBJ2-3; v_gene: TRBV4-3
CDR3aa: ASRFGTSGTRLTDTQY; j_gene: TRBJ2-3; v_gene: TRBV11-2
CDR3aa: ASSLGGSGPYNEQF; j_gene: TRBJ2-1; v_gene: TRBV12-3/TRBV12-4
CDR3aa: ASSLEPGLNYGYT; j_gene: TRBJ1-2; v_gene: TRBV7-6
CDR3aa: ASSVEETGTDGYT; j_gene: TRBJ1-2; v_gene: TRBV9
CDR3aa: ASQTRVAGGNEQF; j_gene: TRBJ2-1; v_gene: TRBV6-9
CDR3aa: ASSLYSHTEAF; j_gene: TRBJ1-1; v_gene: TRBV7-3
CDR3aa: SVDTTGAETQY; j_gene: TRBJ2-5; v_gene: TRBV29-1
CDR3aa: ASSSYGGGFYNSPLH; j_gene: TRBJ1-6; v_gene: TRBV7-8
CDR3aa: ASSPILYNEQF; j_gene: TRBJ2-1; v_gene: TRBV5-5
CDR3aa: ASSESNRGYEQY; j_gene: TRBJ2-7; v_gene: TRBV25-1
CDR3aa: ASSQDREERGFF; j_gene: TRBJ2-5; v_gene: TRBV4-1
CDR3aa: SVIPGGVNYGYT; j_gene: TRBJ1-2; v_gene: TRBV20-1
CDR3aa: ASSMGHLGEQF; j_gene: TRBJ2-1; v_gene: TRBV19
CDR3aa: ASSLDIGYQETQY; j_gene: TRBJ2-5; v_gene: TRBV11-2
CDR3aa: ASSSDRTGGGETQY; j_gene: TRBJ2-5; v_gene: TRBV11-1
CDR3aa: ASSPSGGDYNEQF; j_gene: TRBJ2-1; v_gene: TRBV18
CDR3aa: ASKSTGQGNQPQH; j_gene: TRBJ1-5; v_gene: TRBV6-5
CDR3aa: ASSGSGGAYNEQF; j_gene: TRBJ2-1; v_gene: TRBV5-1
CDR3aa: ATSDGFAEQF; j_gene: TRBJ2-1; v_gene: TRBV24-1
CDR3aa: ASSLGQNTDTQY; j_gene: TRBJ2-3; v_gene: TRBV5-1
CDR3aa: ASSPSRQGPATDTQY; j_gene: TRBJ2-3; v_gene: TRBV7-9
CDR3aa: ASSYPGTGNADTQY; j_gene: TRBJ2-3; v_gene: TRBV6-2/TRBV6-3
CDR3aa: ASSFPAGDYNEQF; j_gene: TRBJ2-1; v_gene: TRBV7-9
CDR3aa: ASSDTGVRTEAF; j_gene: TRBJ1-1; v_gene: TRBV7-3
CDR3aa: ASTVGDRFDYGYT; j_gene: TRBJ1-2; v_gene: TRBV5-4
CDR3aa: ASSDTGTVTDEQF; j_gene: TRBJ2-1; v_gene: TRBV12-3/TRBV12-4
CDR3aa: SASRQNQPQH; j_gene: TRBJ1-5; v_gene: TRBV20-1
CDR3aa: ASSLVAPGNQPQH; j_gene: TRBJ1-5; v_gene: TRBV7-2
CDR3aa: ASSYDFGAGGLGVQY; j_gene: TRBJ2-7; v_gene: TRBV6-5
CDR3aa: ASSPVWLQILGTDTQY; j_gene: TRBJ2-3; v_gene: TRBV7-9
CDR3aa: ASSVGTFGNTEAF; j_gene: TRBJ1-1; v_gene: TRBV9
CDR3aa: ASSPSDGYRYEQY; j_gene: TRBJ2-7; v_gene: TRBV12-3/TRBV12-4
CDR3aa: SARDARQFNQPQH; j_gene: TRBJ1-5; v_gene: TRBV20-1